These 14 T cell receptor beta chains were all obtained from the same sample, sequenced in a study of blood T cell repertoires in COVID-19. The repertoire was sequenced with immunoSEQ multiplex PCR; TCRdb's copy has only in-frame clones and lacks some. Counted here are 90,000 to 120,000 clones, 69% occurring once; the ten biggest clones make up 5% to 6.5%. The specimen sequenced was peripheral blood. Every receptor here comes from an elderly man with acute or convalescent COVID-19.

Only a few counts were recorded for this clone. CDR3 amino acids: CASSHGTGFSSYNEQFF. Here the CDR3 DNA reads TGTGCCAGCAGCCACGGAACGGGGTTCAGCTCCTACAATGAGCAGTTCTTC. The genes are TRBV7-2 and TRBJ2-1; tentatively, D is TRBD2 (5 bases). This CDR3 is built from 17 residues. V lost 5 bases and J lost 0, with 17 bases in between. Germline V gene data show CDR1 as SGHTA and CDR2 as FQGNSA.

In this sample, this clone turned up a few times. The CDR3 sequence: CASSPQGRPSYEQYF. The CDR3, as DNA: TGTGCCAGCAGCCCCCAGGGTCGACCCTCCTACGAGCAGTACTTC. J is TRBJ2-7 and V is TRBV7-2; D possibly corresponds to TRBD1 (5 bases). The V and J ends lost 5 bases and 0 bases respectively, with 14 bases between them. Per the germline V gene, CDR1 is SGHTA and CDR2 is FQGNSA. This CDR3 comprises 15 residues.

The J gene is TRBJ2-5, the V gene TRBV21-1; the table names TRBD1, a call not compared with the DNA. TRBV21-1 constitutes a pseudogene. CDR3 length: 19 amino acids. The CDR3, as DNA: TGTGCCAGCAGCAACGGGCGAGGGGGACAGGGGACTCTCGGGGAGACCCAGTACTTC. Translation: CASSNGRGGQGTLGETQYF.

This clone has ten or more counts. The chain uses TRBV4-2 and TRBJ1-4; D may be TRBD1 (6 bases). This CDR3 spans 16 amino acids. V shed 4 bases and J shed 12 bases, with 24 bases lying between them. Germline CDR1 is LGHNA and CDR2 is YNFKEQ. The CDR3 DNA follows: TGTGCCAGCAGCCCTATAGGGGTGGACAGTGGGGCACAACTGTTTTTT. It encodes CASSPIGVDSGAQLFF.

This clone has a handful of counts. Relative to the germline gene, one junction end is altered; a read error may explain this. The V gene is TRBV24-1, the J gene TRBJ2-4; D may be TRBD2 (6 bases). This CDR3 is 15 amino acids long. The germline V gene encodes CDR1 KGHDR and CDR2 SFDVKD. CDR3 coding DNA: TGTGCCACCAGGGATTCGCGGGAACCCAAAAACATTCAGTACTTC. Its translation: CATRDSREPKNIQYF.

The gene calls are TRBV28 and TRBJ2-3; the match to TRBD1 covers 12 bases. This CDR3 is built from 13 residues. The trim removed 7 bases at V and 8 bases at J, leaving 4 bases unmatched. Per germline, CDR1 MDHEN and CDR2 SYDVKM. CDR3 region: CASTGQGAGTQYF. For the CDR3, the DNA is TGTGCCAGCACGGGACAGGGGGCAGGTACGCAGTATTTT.

In DNA form, the CDR3 reads TGTGCCAGCAGCCAAAGGGCAGGGTATGGCTACACCTTC. Its protein product is CASSQRAGYGYTF. The chain joins TRBV3-1 (or the pseudogene TRBV3-2) to TRBJ1-2, with a possible D match to TRBD1 (5 bases). With 2 bases removed from V and 5 bases from J, the gap between germline ends came to 9 bases. Germline V gives CDR1 LGHDT, CDR2 YNNKEL (reference sequence). This CDR3 comprises 13 residues.

This CDR3 is CAIALADNEQFF. The CDR3 bases are TGTGCCATCGCCTTAGCAGACAATGAGCAGTTCTTC. The chain has TRBV10-3 and TRBJ2-1; no clear D gene. Germline lookup yields CDR1 ENHRY and CDR2 SYGVKD. V was cut by 8 bases and J by 5 bases, with 10 bases left in between. The CDR3 runs to 12 residues.

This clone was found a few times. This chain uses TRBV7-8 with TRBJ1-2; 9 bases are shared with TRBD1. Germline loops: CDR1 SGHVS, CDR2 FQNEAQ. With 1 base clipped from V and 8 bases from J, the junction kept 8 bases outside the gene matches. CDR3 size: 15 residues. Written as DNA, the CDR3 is TGTGCCAGCAGCTTAGAGTGGACAGGGGTATACGGCTACACCTTC. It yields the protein CASSLEWTGVYGYTF.

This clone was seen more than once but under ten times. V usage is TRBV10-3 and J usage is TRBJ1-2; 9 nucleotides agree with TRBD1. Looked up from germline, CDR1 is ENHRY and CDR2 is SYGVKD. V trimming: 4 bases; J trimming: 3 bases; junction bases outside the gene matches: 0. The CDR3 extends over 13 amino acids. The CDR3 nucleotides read TGTGCCATCAGTGGGACAGGGGACTATGGCTACACCTTC. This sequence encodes CAISGTGDYGYTF.

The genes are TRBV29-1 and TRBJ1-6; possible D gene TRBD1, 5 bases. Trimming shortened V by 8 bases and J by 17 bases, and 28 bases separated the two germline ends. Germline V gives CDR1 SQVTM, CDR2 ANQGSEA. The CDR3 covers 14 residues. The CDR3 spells CSSIDVGFHRGVHF. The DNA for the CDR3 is TGCAGCTCCATTGACGTAGGGTTCCATCGGGGGGTCCACTTT.

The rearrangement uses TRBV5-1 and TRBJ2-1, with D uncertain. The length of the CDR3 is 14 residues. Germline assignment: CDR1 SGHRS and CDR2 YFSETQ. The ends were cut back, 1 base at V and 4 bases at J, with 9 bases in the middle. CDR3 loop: CASSLYAEYNEQFF. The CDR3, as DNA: TGCGCCAGCAGCTTGTACGCGGAATACAATGAGCAGTTCTTC.

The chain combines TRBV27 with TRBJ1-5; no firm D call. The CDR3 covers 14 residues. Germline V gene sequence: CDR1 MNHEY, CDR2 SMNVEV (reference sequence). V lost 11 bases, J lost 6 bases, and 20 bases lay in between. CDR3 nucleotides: TGTGCCTTTCCGCGGAGTGTTCCGCGTCAGCCCCAGCATTTT. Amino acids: CAFPRSVPRQPQHF.

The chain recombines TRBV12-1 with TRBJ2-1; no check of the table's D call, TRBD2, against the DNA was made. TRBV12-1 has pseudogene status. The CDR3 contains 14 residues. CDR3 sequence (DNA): TGTGCCAGCAGCTTGGAGGGAGAGTACAATGAGCAGTTCTTC. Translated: CASSLEGEYNEQFF.